This T cell receptor (beta chain) was captured by sequencing in a study of T cells in Graves' hyperthyroidism and ophthalmopathy. Amplification of TCR beta CDR3 regions was performed using RNA transcripts as template. First-round RT-PCR of the TCR CDR3 relied on the HTBI primer set. TCRdb fed the multiplex PCR reads into MiXCR, producing one record per CDR3 protein. The sample records a few hundred thousand distinct CDR3 sequences, approximately 22% being singletons. Study results and limitations: Stable hyperthyroidism and ophthalmopathy were separated using 13 V-J signatures. Ophthalmopathy got predicted by the model a median around 6.6 months before its onset.

Germline loops: CDR1 SGHRS, CDR2 YFSETQ. V gave up 0 bases and J gave up 5 bases, with 8 bases separating them. This CDR3 has 14 residues. As to this clonotype: The antigen is not known.

What was sequenced was blood. This clonotype originated in an older woman with Graves' ophthalmopathy. The chain links TRBV5-1 to TRBJ2-2; D possibly matches TRBD1 or TRBD2 (5 bases each). In DNA form, the CDR3 reads TGCGCCAGCAGCTTGGTTGAGGGGACCGGGGAGCTGTTTTTT. Translation: CASSLVEGTGELFF.